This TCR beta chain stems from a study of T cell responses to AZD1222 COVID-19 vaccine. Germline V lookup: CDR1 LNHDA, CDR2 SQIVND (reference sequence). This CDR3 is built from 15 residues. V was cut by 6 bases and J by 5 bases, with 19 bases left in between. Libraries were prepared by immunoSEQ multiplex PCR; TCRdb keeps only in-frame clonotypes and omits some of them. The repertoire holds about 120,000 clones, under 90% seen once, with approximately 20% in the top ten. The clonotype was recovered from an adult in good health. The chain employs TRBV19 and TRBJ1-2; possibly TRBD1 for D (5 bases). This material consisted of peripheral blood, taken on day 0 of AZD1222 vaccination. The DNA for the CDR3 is TGTGCCAGTAGGGGGGTCTTTGAGCCTATTTATGGCTACACCTTC. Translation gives CASRGVFEPIYGYTF.